The clone carrying this TCR beta chain was counted many times. The antigen is unknown. J lost 3 bases, V lost 4 bases, and 6 bases had no gene match. The CDR3 covers 16 residues. Healthy Caucasians alone served as donors. TCRdb analysed the 5' RACE reads with MiXCR anew, one entry per CDR3 protein. Among hundreds of thousands of distinct CDR3 sequences, over 8.5% were seen once, and the ten largest hold approximately 0.96%. The source of the sample is a study of identical twins. Study-level results: Fewer insertions were carried by abundant cord blood beta clonotypes, but none was seen in memory repertoires. Conclusions came from cross-sectional statistical analysis, not from following the same donors.

These same records also appear under a second study, on yellow fever vaccine responses in identical twins.

The chain employs TRBV12-3 or TRBV12-4 and TRBJ2-5; TRBD1 matches at 12 bases. The source is a woman younger than 30 in good health. The specimen was PBMCs. CDR3 coding DNA: TGTGCCAGCAGTTGGACCGGGACAGGGGGCAAAGAGACCCAGTACTTC. This encodes CASSWTGTGGKETQYF.